This T cell receptor (beta chain) was sequenced for a study of blood T cell repertoires in COVID-19. Study-wide context: The United States, Italy and Spain were the sources of the acute and convalescent COVID-19 samples. Sources were T cells, B-cell-depleted T cells, or PBMCs; the material itself was cDNA or gDNA.

Assay: immunoSEQ multiplex PCR; the TCRdb copy retains only in-frame clones and omits some. There are under 20,000 clones in the sample; roughly 87% occur only once, and about an eighth lies in the top ten. The source of this sequence is a man in his fifties or sixties with active COVID-19. Sequencing was done on a sample of peripheral blood.

The DNA for the CDR3 is TGTGCCAGTAGTCCCCGACAGGGTGTCGGTCAGCCCCAGCATTTT. Protein sequence: CASSPRQGVGQPQHF. The rearrangement links TRBV19 to TRBJ1-5; 7 nucleotides agree with TRBD1. After removal of 5 bases from V and 6 bases from J, the junction contained 10 bases not matched to a gene. Germline V gene sequence: CDR1 LNHDA, CDR2 SQIVND (reference sequence). CDR3 length: 15 amino acids.